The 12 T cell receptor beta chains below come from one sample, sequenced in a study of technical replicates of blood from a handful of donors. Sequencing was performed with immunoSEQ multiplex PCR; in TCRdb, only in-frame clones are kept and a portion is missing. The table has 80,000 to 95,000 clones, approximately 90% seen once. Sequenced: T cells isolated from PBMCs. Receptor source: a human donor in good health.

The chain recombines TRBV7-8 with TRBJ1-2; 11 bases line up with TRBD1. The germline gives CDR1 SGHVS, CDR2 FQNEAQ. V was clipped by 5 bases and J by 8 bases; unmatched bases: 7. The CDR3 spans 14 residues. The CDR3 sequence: CASSQRTGGVGYTF. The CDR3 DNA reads TGTGCCAGCAGCCAACGGACAGGGGGCGTCGGCTACACCTTC.

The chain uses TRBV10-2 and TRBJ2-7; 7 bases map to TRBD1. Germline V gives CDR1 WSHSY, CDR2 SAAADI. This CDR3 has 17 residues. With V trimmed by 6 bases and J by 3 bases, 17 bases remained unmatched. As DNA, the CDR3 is TGCGCCAGCAGGAACAGTGCTTTTCAGGGGGTCAGCTACGAGCAGTACTTC. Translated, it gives CASRNSAFQGVSYEQYF.

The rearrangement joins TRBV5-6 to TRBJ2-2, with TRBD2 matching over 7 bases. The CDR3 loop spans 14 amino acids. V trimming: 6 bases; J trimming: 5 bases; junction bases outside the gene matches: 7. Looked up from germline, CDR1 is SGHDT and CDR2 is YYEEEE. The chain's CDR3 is CASTGTGGTGELFF. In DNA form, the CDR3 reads TGTGCCAGCACTGGGACCGGGGGGACCGGGGAGCTGTTTTTT.

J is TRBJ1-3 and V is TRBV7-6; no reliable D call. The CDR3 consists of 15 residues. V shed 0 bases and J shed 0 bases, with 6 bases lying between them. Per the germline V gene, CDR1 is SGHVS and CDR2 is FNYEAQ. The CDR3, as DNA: TGTGCCAGCAGCTTAGCGCACAGCTCTGGAAACACCATATATTTT. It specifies CASSLAHSSGNTIYF.

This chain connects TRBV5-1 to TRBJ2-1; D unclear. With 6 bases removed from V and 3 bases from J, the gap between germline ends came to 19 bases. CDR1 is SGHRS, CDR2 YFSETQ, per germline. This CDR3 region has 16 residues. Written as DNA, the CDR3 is TGCGCCAGCACCTTAGATCGGTCTCTCGGCTACAATGAGCAGTTCTTC. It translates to CASTLDRSLGYNEQFF.

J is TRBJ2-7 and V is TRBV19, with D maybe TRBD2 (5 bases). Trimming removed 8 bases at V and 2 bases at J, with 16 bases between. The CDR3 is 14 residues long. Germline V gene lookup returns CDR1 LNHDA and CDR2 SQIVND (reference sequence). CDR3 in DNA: TGTGCCAGTCCCCTGAGGGTCCCCGCCTACGAGCAGTACTTC. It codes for CASPLRVPAYEQYF.

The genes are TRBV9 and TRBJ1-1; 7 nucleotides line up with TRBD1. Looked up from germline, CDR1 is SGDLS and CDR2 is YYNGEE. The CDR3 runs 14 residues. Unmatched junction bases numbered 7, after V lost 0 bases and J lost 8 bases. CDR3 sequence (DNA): TGTGCCAGCAGCGTAGCCGGTCAGGGGGGCGAAGCTTTCTTT. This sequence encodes CASSVAGQGGEAFF.

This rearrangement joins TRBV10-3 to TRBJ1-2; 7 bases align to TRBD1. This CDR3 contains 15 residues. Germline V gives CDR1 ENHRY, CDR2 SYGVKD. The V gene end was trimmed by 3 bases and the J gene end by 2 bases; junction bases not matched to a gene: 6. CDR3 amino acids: CAISDRTGANYGYTF. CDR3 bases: TGTGCCATCAGTGACAGGACAGGAGCCAACTATGGCTACACCTTC.

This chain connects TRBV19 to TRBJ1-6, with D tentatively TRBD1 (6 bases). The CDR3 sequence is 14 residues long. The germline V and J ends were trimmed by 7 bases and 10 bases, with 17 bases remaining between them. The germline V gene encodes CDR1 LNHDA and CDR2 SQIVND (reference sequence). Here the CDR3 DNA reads TGTGCCAGTATCTTGGGGCAGGGGAAATCACCCCTCCACTTT. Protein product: CASILGQGKSPLHF.

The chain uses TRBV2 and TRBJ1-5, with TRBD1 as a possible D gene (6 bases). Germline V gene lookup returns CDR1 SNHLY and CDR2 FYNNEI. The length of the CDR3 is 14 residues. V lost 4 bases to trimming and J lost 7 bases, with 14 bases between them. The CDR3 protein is CASSGPGGLQPQHF. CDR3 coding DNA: TGTGCCAGCAGTGGGCCCGGGGGGCTGCAGCCCCAGCATTTT.

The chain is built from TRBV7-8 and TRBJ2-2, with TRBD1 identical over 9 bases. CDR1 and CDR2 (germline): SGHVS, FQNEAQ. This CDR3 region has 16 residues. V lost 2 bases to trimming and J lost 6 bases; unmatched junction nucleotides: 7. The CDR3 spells CASSLMDRGYAGELFF. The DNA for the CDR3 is TGTGCCAGCAGCTTAATGGACAGGGGTTATGCCGGGGAGCTGTTTTTT.

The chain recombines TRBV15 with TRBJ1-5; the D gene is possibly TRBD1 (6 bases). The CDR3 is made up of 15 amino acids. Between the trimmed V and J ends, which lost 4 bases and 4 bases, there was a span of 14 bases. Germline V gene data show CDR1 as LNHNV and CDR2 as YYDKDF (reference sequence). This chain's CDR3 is CATSIDRPTNQPQHF. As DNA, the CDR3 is TGTGCCACCAGCATCGACAGGCCGACAAATCAGCCCCAGCATTTT.